The 27 T cell receptor beta chains reported below all come from one sample, sequenced in a study of shared clonotypes between healthy human individuals (dated by TCRdb to the early 2020s). CD8 naive samples were obtained by positive selection for CCR7 among CD45RO-negative cells, yielding a CD45RA+CCR7+ population from which TemRA cells were excluded. Library preparation employed the immunoSEQ multiplex PCR assay. TCRdb mirrors the immuneACCESS table, restricted to in-frame sequences. Some clones are absent from its copies; in checked studies, under half trace to an unresolved V gene, and the reason for the others is unknown. The sample profile shows approximately 1.9 million clones; 80% to 95% of them were found once. The ten largest clonotypes hold more than 1.5% of the sample. The sequencing sample was made of naive CD8+ T cells from PBMCs. The meaning of the sample's cell subset or site label: CD45RA+CCR7+. These receptors originate from a man younger than 35 in good health. Some clones in this sample may be carry-over from other donors' samples.

This sequence joins TRBV7-9 and TRBJ2-2; 9 bases are a match to TRBD2. CDR3 size: 16 residues. Unmatched junction bases numbered 5, after V lost 5 bases and J lost 1 base. The V gene's germline CDR1 is SEHNR and CDR2 FQNEAQ (reference sequence). As DNA, the CDR3 is TGTGCCAGCAGCCCTAGGACTAGCGAGAACACCGGGGAGCTGTTTTTT. Its translation is CASSPRTSENTGELFF.

CDR3 protein: CASSFALAGPYEQYF. The CDR3 DNA is TGTGCCAGCAGTTTTGCTCTAGCGGGCCCCTACGAGCAGTACTTC. The chain links TRBV28 to TRBJ2-7, with 8 bases identical to TRBD2. The CDR3 has 15 residues. V lost 3 bases to trimming and J lost 2 bases; unmatched junction nucleotides: 6. Germline lookup yields CDR1 MDHEN and CDR2 SYDVKM.

On this clone itself: Additional DNA sequences in this sample encode the identical CDR3. V usage is TRBV19 and J usage is TRBJ1-5; the D is unclear. The V end lost 5 bases, the J end lost 4 bases, and 6 bases lay between the germline ends. CDR3 length: 12 amino acids. Germline CDR1 is LNHDA and CDR2 is SQIVND (reference sequence). In DNA form, the CDR3 reads TGTGCCAGTAGTTGGGGAAATCAGCCCCAGCATTTT. This codes for CASSWGNQPQHF.

The genes are TRBV6-5 and TRBJ1-2; D remains unclear. The germline V gene encodes CDR1 MNHEY and CDR2 SVGAGI. Trimming removed 2 bases at V and 6 bases at J, with 10 bases between. This CDR3 is 13 amino acids long. Here the CDR3 DNA reads TGTGCCAGCAGTTACCGGGCCGGGAATGGCTACACCTTC. Protein sequence: CASSYRAGNGYTF.

The CDR3 region is CASSLVASGGPYEQYF. The CDR3 nucleotides read TGTGCCAGCAGCTTAGTGGCGTCCGGAGGGCCCTACGAGCAGTACTTC. The V and J genes are TRBV11-3 and TRBJ2-7, with a tentative D call TRBD2 (6 bases). CDR1 and CDR2 (germline): SGHNT, YENEEA. This CDR3 is 16 amino acids long. Trimming left V 1 base short and J 2 bases short, with 15 bases between.

As to this clone: The same CDR3 can be traced to other DNA sequences in this sample. The chain recombines TRBV28 with TRBJ2-7; TRBD2 is a possible D gene (6 bases). This CDR3 contains 14 residues. Germline-derived CDR1 and CDR2 are MDHEN and SYDVKM. V shed 3 bases and J shed 4 bases, with 13 bases lying between them. The CDR3, as DNA: TGTGCCAGCAGTTTGCAGGGAGGAGGATACGAGCAGTACTTC. Protein sequence: CASSLQGGGYEQYF.

The rearrangement joins TRBV9 to TRBJ2-1; D unclear. Per germline, CDR1 SGDLS and CDR2 YYNGEE. Trimming removed 2 bases at V and 5 bases at J, with 8 bases between. This CDR3 region has 13 residues. Written as DNA, the CDR3 is TGTGCCAGCAGCGTCTTCGCAGACAATGAGCAGTTCTTC. Its translation: CASSVFADNEQFF.

The J gene is TRBJ2-2, the V gene TRBV10-2; 7 positions agree with TRBD2. The CDR3 sequence is 18 residues long. V was clipped by 5 bases and J by 0 bases; unmatched bases: 12. The germline V gene encodes CDR1 WSHSY and CDR2 SAAADI. The DNA of the CDR3 is TGCGCCAGCAGTCTACTAGCGTTCTCGTTCGCGAACACCGGGGAGCTGTTTTTT. It encodes CASSLLAFSFANTGELFF.

The gene calls are TRBV5-1 and TRBJ2-7; D not resolved. The CDR3 sequence is 14 residues long. V dropped 4 bases and J dropped 9 bases, with 20 bases sitting between them. Germline V gives CDR1 SGHRS, CDR2 YFSETQ. CDR3 in amino acids: CASSPESPMGVQYF. As DNA, the CDR3 is TGCGCCAGCAGCCCAGAGAGTCCAATGGGCGTGCAGTACTTC. Supplemented by reference TRBV5-1 and TRBJ2-7, the full variable domain reads KAGVTQTPRYLIKTRGQQVTLSCSPISGHRSVSWYQQTPGQGLQFLFEYFSETQRNKGNFPGRFSGRQFSNSRSEMNVSTLELGDSALYLCASSPESPMGVQYFGPGTRLTVT.

The chain recombines TRBV29-1 with TRBJ2-3; D call uncertain. The CDR3 contains 11 residues. Germline lookup yields CDR1 SQVTM and CDR2 ANQGSEA. Trimming took 6 bases from V and 7 from J, leaving 11 bases between them. The CDR3 loop is CSVFLLNTQYF. CDR3 DNA sequence: TGCAGCGTCTTCCTTCTTAATACGCAGTATTTT.

The V call is TRBV19, the J call TRBJ1-1, with D unresolved. The length of the CDR3 is 13 residues. V lost 10 bases, J lost 0 bases, and 12 bases lay in between. Germline V gene sequence: CDR1 LNHDA, CDR2 SQIVND (reference sequence). CDR3 amino acids: CAIQKGLNTEAFF. CDR3 coding DNA: TGTGCCATACAGAAGGGCCTGAACACTGAAGCTTTCTTT.

On this clone itself: Other DNA sequences of this sample code for an identical CDR3. This rearrangement joins TRBV19 to TRBJ1-1; D possibly corresponds to TRBD1 (5 bases). Trimming removed 3 bases from V and 6 bases from J, with 11 bases in between. This CDR3 has 13 amino acids. The germline CDR1 and CDR2 sequences are LNHDA and SQIVND (reference sequence). The CDR3 DNA reads TGTGCCAGTAGTATTTCTGGGGGACCTGAAGCTTTCTTT. It translates to CASSISGGPEAFF. The variable domain in full, completed from reference TRBV19 and TRBJ1-1, reads DGGITQSPKYLFRKEGQNVTLSCEQNLNHDAMYWYRQDPGQGLRLIYYSQIVNDFQKGDIAEGYSVSREKKESFPLTVTSAQKNPTAFYLCASSISGGPEAFFGQGTRLTVV.

This rearrangement joins TRBV7-9 to TRBJ1-4; 9 bases match TRBD1. From germline, CDR1 is SEHNR and CDR2 FQNEAQ (reference sequence). V gave up 0 bases and J gave up 8 bases; unmatched junction bases: 13. The CDR3 has 18 residues. The CDR3 DNA follows: TGTGCCAGCAGCTTAGCGATTGGGACAGGGTCCTTTGGGGAAAAACTGTTTTTT. Its protein is CASSLAIGTGSFGEKLFF.

The rearrangement uses TRBV28 and TRBJ2-5; D is unresolved. The CDR3 length is 15 residues. In germline, CDR1 is MDHEN, CDR2 SYDVKM. The V and J ends lost 3 bases and 4 bases respectively, with 15 bases between them. CDR3 nucleotide sequence: TGTGCCAGCAGTTTCCCCCCACCGAGCCGAGAGACCCAGTACTTC. It is translated as CASSFPPPSRETQYF.

The V and J genes are TRBV19 and TRBJ2-7, with 10 bases that match TRBD2. Losses at the gene ends were 5 bases for V and 2 bases for J; bases not matched to a gene: 9. This CDR3 is 16 amino acids long. Germline-derived CDR1 and CDR2 are LNHDA and SQIVND (reference sequence). CDR3: CASSAAGLADPYEQYF. The CDR3 bases are TGTGCCAGTAGTGCCGCCGGACTAGCGGATCCCTACGAGCAGTACTTC.

The V gene is TRBV5-1, the J gene TRBJ2-4; D may be TRBD1 (5 bases). The length of the CDR3 is 15 residues. The V end was cut by 6 bases, the J end by 0 bases, with 13 bases between. Germline V gene lookup returns CDR1 SGHRS and CDR2 YFSETQ. CDR3 sequence: CASNRRGAAKNIQYF. The CDR3 bases are TGCGCCAGCAACCGCCGTGGGGCAGCCAAAAACATTCAGTACTTC.

The chain combines TRBV5-1 with TRBJ1-3, with D possibly TRBD1 on 6 matching bases. CDR3 length: 16 amino acids. The germline V and J ends were trimmed by 2 bases and 2 bases, with 14 bases remaining between them. CDR1 is SGHRS, CDR2 YFSETQ, per germline. CDR3 nucleotide sequence: TGCGCCAGCAGCTTAAGGGGGGCGCTCCCTGGAAACACCATATATTTT. Translated: CASSLRGALPGNTIYF.

The V call is TRBV7-9, the J call TRBJ2-7; 10 bases fit TRBD1. The CDR3 loop spans 14 amino acids. The ends lost 4 bases at V and 5 bases at J; junction bases unmatched: 5. CDR1 is SEHNR and CDR2 is FQNEAQ in the germline V gene (reference sequence). This CDR3 reads CASSSGQGPNEQYF. The CDR3 DNA is TGTGCCAGCAGCTCGGGACAGGGGCCGAACGAGCAGTACTTC.

With respect to this clone: Other nucleotide sequences in the sample specify the same CDR3. This sequence joins TRBV9 and TRBJ2-1; TRBD2 matches at 9 bases. The length of the CDR3 is 15 residues. Germline CDR1 SGDLS, CDR2 YYNGEE. V lost 0 bases to trimming and J lost 4 bases; unmatched junction nucleotides: 2. The CDR3 reads CASSVGLAEYNEQFF. CDR3 nucleotides: TGTGCCAGCAGCGTAGGACTAGCGGAGTACAATGAGCAGTTCTTC.

This clone appeared a few times. At the DNA level, this CDR3 is encoded by other sequences in the same sample as well. This chain links TRBV18 with TRBJ1-1; possibly TRBD1 for D (6 bases). Trimming removed 4 bases from V and 8 bases from J, with 8 bases in between. Germline V CDR1 and CDR2: KGHSH, LQKENI. This CDR3 is built from 11 residues. CDR3 bases: TGTGCCAGCTCACTCGGGACAGAAGCTTTCTTT. Translating gives CASSLGTEAFF.

This clone was seen once. Mismatch with germline at one junction end may stem from a read error. The chain carries TRBV27 and TRBJ2-1, with D unresolved. Germline V gene data show CDR1 as MNHEY and CDR2 as SMNVEV (reference sequence). This CDR3 has 16 amino acids. Here the CDR3 reads CASSLFVQSSYSEQFF. The CDR3 nucleotides are TGTGCCAGCAGTTTATTCGTCCAATCCTCCTACAGTGAGCAGTTCTTC.

V and J are TRBV7-9 and TRBJ2-3; D may be TRBD1 (6 bases). Trimming removed 5 bases from V and 3 bases from J, with 12 bases in between. The CDR3 contains 14 residues. CDR1 and CDR2 (germline): SEHNR, FQNEAQ (reference sequence). The CDR3 protein is CASSPRDKTDTQYF. CDR3 in DNA: TGTGCCAGCAGCCCTCGGGACAAAACAGATACGCAGTATTTT.

The gene calls are TRBV5-1 and TRBJ1-1; D remains ambiguous. CDR3 length equals 15 residues. Germline loops: CDR1 SGHRS, CDR2 YFSETQ. V shed 4 bases and J shed 0 bases, with 13 bases lying between them. CDR3 sequence: CASSLLGSMNTEAFF. DNA for the CDR3: TGCGCCAGCAGCCTGCTCGGGAGCATGAACACTGAAGCTTTCTTT. Drawing the rest from reference TRBV5-1 and TRBJ1-1, the complete variable domain is KAGVTQTPRYLIKTRGQQVTLSCSPISGHRSVSWYQQTPGQGLQFLFEYFSETQRNKGNFPGRFSGRQFSNSRSEMNVSTLELGDSALYLCASSLLGSMNTEAFFGQGTRLTVV.

V usage is TRBV27 and J usage is TRBJ2-1; 8 bases are a match to TRBD1. The CDR3 has 14 amino acids. Germline V CDR1 and CDR2: MNHEY, SMNVEV (reference sequence). The V segment lost 0 bases and the J segment 9 bases; nucleotides outside the gene matches: 4. The CDR3: CASSLSQGGVEQFF. CDR3 sequence (DNA): TGTGCCAGCAGTTTATCACAGGGGGGTGTTGAGCAGTTCTTC.

The chain is built from TRBV29-1 and TRBJ2-2; D not certain. Germline loops: CDR1 SQVTM, CDR2 ANQGSEA. V was clipped by 4 bases and J by 6 bases, with 9 bases between them. The CDR3 consists of 12 residues. The CDR3 region is CSVVRHSGELFF. The CDR3 bases are TGCAGCGTTGTGAGGCATTCCGGGGAGCTGTTTTTT.

A few counts support this clone. The rearrangement links TRBV6-1 to TRBJ1-1; D gene uncertain. The V gene lost 2 bases and the J gene lost 11 bases, with 18 bases spanning the gap. The CDR3 is made up of 14 amino acids. CDR1 is MNHNS and CDR2 is SASEGT in the germline V gene. CDR3 bases: TGTGCCAGCAGTGAACTGTCGGCCATCGGCGGCGCTTTCTTT. The encoded protein is CASSELSAIGGAFF.

V usage is TRBV5-1 and J usage is TRBJ2-5, with TRBD2 matching 11 bases. V was pared by 4 bases and J by 5 bases, with 13 bases of the junction left unmatched. This CDR3 is built from 17 residues. Germline V gene lookup returns CDR1 SGHRS and CDR2 YFSETQ. The CDR3 bases are TGCGCCAGCAGCGGCGCCGGGACTAGCGGCATCTGGGAGACCCAGTACTTC. As protein: CASSGAGTSGIWETQYF.